Detailed here is one TCR beta chain. Which antigen it targets is not known. The sample holds no much larger clone one base away, and base qualities are not on file. Library creation used the immunoSEQ multiplex PCR assay. The table was pulled from immuneACCESS by TCRdb, which kept in-frame rearrangements only. Such tables lose some clones; where checked, under half of the loss comes from unresolved V genes, and the rest has no known cause. This sample has roughly 76,000 clones in its table, and over 80% of those were observed once. Around 0.5% of the sample goes to the ten largest clones. The sample comes from a study of T cell changes during pregnancy in multiple sclerosis (dated 2019 in TCRdb). The study in broad terms: The study looked at changes in the T cell repertoire across pregnancy in women with multiple sclerosis.

This sequence was found in a female donor with multiple sclerosis, enrolled in a pregnancy study. The sample was CD4+ T cells from peripheral blood mononuclear cells, taken in the second trimester of pregnancy.

The CDR3 loop reads CASSESSGGLTGELFF. The bases read TGTGCCAGCAGTGAATCTTCGGGGGGACTCACCGGGGAGCTGTTTTTT. Recombination joined TRBV6-1 with TRBJ2-2; 7 central bases correspond to TRBD2. The germline V end is reduced by 2 bases and the J end by 4 bases; junction bases left unmatched: 7. The CDR3 sequence holds 16 residues, the cysteine and phenylalanine included. CDR3 DNA only is kept here, 48 bases in frame from base 1. CDR1 and CDR2 (MNHNS, SASEGT) derive from the germline V gene.